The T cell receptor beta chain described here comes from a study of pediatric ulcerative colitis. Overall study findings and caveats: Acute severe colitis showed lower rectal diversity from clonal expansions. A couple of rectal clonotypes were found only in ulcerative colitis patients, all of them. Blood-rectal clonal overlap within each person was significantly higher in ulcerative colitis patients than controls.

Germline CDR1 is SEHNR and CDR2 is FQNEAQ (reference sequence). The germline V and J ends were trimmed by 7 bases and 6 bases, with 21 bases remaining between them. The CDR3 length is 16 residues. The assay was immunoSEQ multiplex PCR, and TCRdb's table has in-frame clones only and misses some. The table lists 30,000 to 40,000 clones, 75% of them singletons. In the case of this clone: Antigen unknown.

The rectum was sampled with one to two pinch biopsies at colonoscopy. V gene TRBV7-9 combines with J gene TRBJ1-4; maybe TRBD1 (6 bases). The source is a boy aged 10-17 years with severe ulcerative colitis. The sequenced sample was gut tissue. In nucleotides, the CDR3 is TGTGCCAGCAACCTAGCGGAAGGGACATTCGATGAAAAACTGTTTTTT. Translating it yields CASNLAEGTFDEKLFF.